Presented here are 9 T cell receptor beta chains from one specimen sequenced in a study of CD8 T cells in ankylosing spondylitis. General study results and limits: It appeared that ankylosing spondylitis blood was characterized by a TCR beta motif of roughly 8 highly homologous variants.

A single record per CDR3 protein comes from TCRdb applying MiXCR to the 5' RACE reads. The sample carries fewer than 750,000 distinct CDR3 sequences, roughly 20% recorded once. What these receptors recognize is not known. Sequenced material: blood, either unsorted or a sorted T cell fraction (not recorded which). These receptor sequences come from a male donor with ankylosing spondylitis.

The J gene is TRBJ1-1, the V gene TRBV18, with D tentatively TRBD1 (5 bases). The V end was cut by 0 bases, the J end by 11 bases, with 16 bases between. The CDR3 length is 14 residues. CDR1 and CDR2 from the germline V gene are KGHSH and LQKENI. CDR3 protein: CASSPPTRAGRAFF. The CDR3 nucleotides are TGTGCCAGCTCACCACCGACGAGGGCAGGGAGGGCTTTCTTT.

The table lists this clonotype with a few counts. In nucleotides, the CDR3 is TGTGCCAGCAGCCCATCCGGGACAGGGGGTAAGGATGGCTACACCTTC. Translated: CASSPSGTGGKDGYTF. The chain has TRBV12-3 or TRBV12-4 and TRBJ1-2, with 11 nucleotides matching TRBD1. J was trimmed by 6 bases and V by 6 bases; bases with no gene match: 12. The CDR3 runs 16 residues.

This clonotype appeared a few times. CDR3 in amino acids: CASSPPSGRPYEQYF. The CDR3 DNA reads TGTGCCAGCAGCCCCCCTAGCGGGAGGCCCTACGAGCAGTACTTC. The chain links TRBV9 to TRBJ2-7; 11 bases match TRBD2. CDR1 is SGDLS and CDR2 is YYNGEE in the germline V gene. The CDR3 runs 15 residues. V lost 4 bases to trimming and J lost 2 bases; unmatched junction nucleotides: 5.

This clonotype was detected a few times. This chain joins TRBV12-3 or TRBV12-4 and TRBJ2-3; 8 bases map to TRBD1. CDR3 length equals 16 residues. The V gene end was trimmed by 6 bases and the J gene end by 3 bases; junction bases not matched to a gene: 11. CDR3 DNA: TGTGCCAGCAGCCCCCGGACAGGGAGTGTGACAGATACGCAGTATTTT. The encoded protein is CASSPRTGSVTDTQYF.

The chain couples TRBV5-1 to TRBJ2-7; 12 bases line up with TRBD1. Germline assignment: CDR1 SGHRS and CDR2 YFSETQ. The CDR3 runs to 16 residues. The junction had 8 bases not matched to a gene; V was cut back by 3 bases and J by 4 bases. CDR3 protein: CASSYAPGQGAYEQYF. For the CDR3, the DNA is TGCGCCAGCAGCTACGCCCCGGGACAGGGGGCTTACGAGCAGTACTTC.

This clonotype was recorded many times. The chain has TRBV28 and TRBJ1-1; 8 positions agree with TRBD1. V was clipped by 6 bases and J by 4 bases; unmatched bases: 4. Germline values: CDR1 MDHEN, CDR2 SYDVKM. The length of the CDR3 is 13 residues. The CDR3 protein is CASRRQGITEAFF. The DNA of the CDR3 is TGTGCCAGCAGGCGACAGGGGATCACTGAAGCTTTCTTT.

This clonotype was observed a few times. V and J are TRBV19 and TRBJ1-1, with 8 bases fitting TRBD1. Germline lookup yields CDR1 LNHDA and CDR2 SQIVND (reference sequence). The V and J ends lost 5 bases and 2 bases, in that order; junction bases with no gene match: 7. The CDR3 contains 15 residues. The CDR3 sequence: CASSVDRGGNTEAFF. The CDR3 DNA follows: TGTGCCAGTAGTGTCGACAGGGGAGGAAACACTGAAGCTTTCTTT.

This chain uses TRBV11-2 with TRBJ1-1; D is undetermined. This CDR3 has 14 amino acids. The V end was cut by 5 bases, the J end by 5 bases, with 15 bases between. CDR1 is SGHAT, CDR2 FQNNGV, per germline. The CDR3 loop is CASSLMGSLTEAFF. CDR3 coding DNA: TGTGCCAGCAGCCTTATGGGGAGCCTGACTGAAGCTTTCTTT.

This clonotype was counted only a few times. The rearrangement links TRBV24-1 to TRBJ2-3; no clear D gene. V was clipped by 2 bases and J by 5 bases, with 7 bases between them. Germline-derived CDR1 and CDR2 are KGHDR and SFDVKD. The CDR3 consists of 13 residues. The CDR3 nucleotides read TGTGCCACCAGTGATTCTCCTGGAGATACGCAGTATTTT. Translation: CATSDSPGDTQYF.